The next 17 T cell receptor beta chains were all read from a single sample in a study of cytomegalovirus exposure and HLA in healthy donors. PCR employed 60 Vbeta and 13 Jbeta primers. Repertoires were generated with immunoSEQ multiplex PCR, while TCRdb's copy carries only in-frame clones and drops some. The repertoire includes some 180,000 clones, around three quarters of them detected once, and 1.5% to 2% sits in the top ten. The sample taken for sequencing was PBMCs. The receptors stem from a woman aged 25 to 45 in good health and CMV-seronegative.

The chain joins TRBV6-5 to TRBJ1-5, with 8 bases aligning to TRBD1. CDR3 size: 16 residues. Germline CDR1 and CDR2: MNHEY and SVGAGI. V trimming: 2 bases; J trimming: 6 bases; junction bases outside the gene matches: 9. The CDR3 is CASSYLTGEEVQPQHF. The CDR3 DNA is TGTGCCAGCAGTTACCTGACAGGGGAAGAGGTTCAGCCCCAGCATTTT.

This clone was observed a handful of times. Other nucleotide sequences from this sample produce the same CDR3. The chain couples TRBV7-2 to TRBJ2-3, with D perhaps TRBD2 (5 bases). This CDR3 spans 14 amino acids. V gave up 2 bases and J gave up 1 base, with 7 bases separating them. Germline V gene lookup returns CDR1 SGHTA and CDR2 FQGNSA. The CDR3: CASSLRRGTDTQYF. CDR3 bases: TGTGCCAGCAGCTTAAGGCGGGGCACAGATACGCAGTATTTT. Based on the CDR3 plus reference TRBV7-2 and TRBJ2-3, the full variable domain is GAGVSQSPSNKVTEKGKDVELRCDPISGHTALYWYRQSLGQGLEFLIYFQGNSAPDKSGLPSDRFSAERTGGSVSTLTIQRTQQEDSAVYLCASSLRRGTDTQYFGPGTRLTVL.

CDR3 region: CSVGAGQGPPYEQYF. For the CDR3, the DNA is TGCAGCGTGGGCGCGGGACAGGGCCCCCCCTACGAGCAGTACTTC. The chain uses TRBV29-1 and TRBJ2-7, with 9 bases aligning to TRBD1. CDR1 and CDR2 from the germline V gene are SQVTM and ANQGSEA. The length of the CDR3 is 15 residues. J gave up 2 bases and V 6 bases, and 11 bases lay outside the gene matches.

This clone has more than one count but fewer than ten. This rearrangement joins TRBV4-3 to TRBJ1-4; possible D gene TRBD1, 5 bases. The germline CDR1 and CDR2 sequences are LGHNA and YSLEER. Deletions cut 4 bases from V and 0 bases from J, with 12 bases between. The CDR3 has 16 amino acids. The CDR3, as DNA: TGCGCCAGCAGCCCCGGACATCGTGCAACTAATGAAAAACTGTTTTTT. Its translation: CASSPGHRATNEKLFF.

This clone occurred a few times. This rearrangement joins TRBV19 to TRBJ1-6; 11 bases fit TRBD1. There are 14 residues in the CDR3. Germline trimming cut 4 bases from V and 11 bases from J; bases unmatched to any gene: 4. Germline V gene lookup returns CDR1 LNHDA and CDR2 SQIVND (reference sequence). The CDR3 region is CASSRGTGGPPLHF. The CDR3 nucleotides read TGTGCCAGTAGTAGAGGGACAGGGGGACCACCCCTCCACTTT.

The chain recombines TRBV18 with TRBJ1-4; 7 bases line up with TRBD1. CDR3 length equals 14 residues. From germline, CDR1 is KGHSH and CDR2 LQKENI. Trimming took 4 bases from V and 4 from J; bases not matched to a gene: 3. The CDR3 loop reads CASSLTGNNEKLFF. The DNA for the CDR3 is TGTGCCAGCTCACTGACAGGGAATAATGAAAAACTGTTTTTT.

This clone was observed once. This chain joins TRBV25-1 and TRBJ1-6; D remains unclear. Germline V lookup: CDR1 MGHDK, CDR2 SYGVNS. This CDR3 has 15 amino acids. V lost 5 bases, J lost 6 bases, and 14 bases lay in between. The CDR3 reads CASSPTPSGNSPLHF. CDR3 sequence (DNA): TGTGCCAGCAGTCCCACCCCTAGTGGTAATTCACCCCTCCACTTT.

The DNA of the CDR3 is TGTGCCTTGAGTCCGGGACAGGAAACCTCTGGGGCCAACGTCCTGACTTTC. Translation gives CALSPGQETSGANVLTF. This rearrangement joins TRBV7-9 to TRBJ2-6; 8 nucleotides agree with TRBD1. Germline CDR1 reads SEHNR; CDR2 reads FQNEAQ (reference sequence). V gave up 11 bases and J gave up 0 bases; unmatched junction bases: 12. The CDR3 loop spans 17 amino acids.

The genes are TRBV6-5 and TRBJ2-1; TRBD2 agrees at 14 bases. Germline CDR1 and CDR2: MNHEY and SVGAGI. The CDR3 covers 15 residues. V lost 5 bases and J lost 7; bases outside the gene matches: 4. The CDR3: CASSPGTSGSNEQFF. DNA for the CDR3: TGTGCCAGCAGTCCCGGGACTAGCGGGAGTAATGAGCAGTTCTTC.

The count of this clone is one. The gene calls are TRBV19 and TRBJ1-2; TRBD1 matches 9 bases. Germline V gene sequence: CDR1 LNHDA, CDR2 SQIVND (reference sequence). V trimming: 6 bases; J trimming: 7 bases; junction bases outside the gene matches: 9. The CDR3 length is 14 residues. The CDR3 bases are TGTGCCAGTAGGGAAACAGGGGGCCCTTCTGGCTACACCTTC. Protein: CASRETGGPSGYTF.

This clone was detected only once. The chain is built from TRBV10-2 and TRBJ1-4; 7 nucleotides agree with TRBD1. The CDR3 covers 14 residues. The germline V gene encodes CDR1 WSHSY and CDR2 SAAADI. V was pared by 6 bases and J by 5 bases, with 6 bases of the junction left unmatched. CDR3 bases: TGCGCCAGCAGGAAGGGACAGACGAATGAAAAACTGTTTTTT. It codes for CASRKGQTNEKLFF.

V gene TRBV6-6 combines with J gene TRBJ1-2, with TRBD1 matching over 9 bases. This CDR3 contains 15 residues. Germline CDR1 and CDR2: MNHNY and SVGAGI (reference sequence). V dropped 7 bases and J dropped 0; count of bases not matched to a gene: 6. The CDR3 here is CASTNGDRANYGYTF. Written as DNA, the CDR3 is TGTGCCAGCACCAACGGGGACAGGGCTAACTATGGCTACACCTTC.

The chain carries TRBV5-1 and TRBJ1-1; unclear D gene. This CDR3 region has 14 residues. Trimming removed 0 bases from V and 5 bases from J, with 11 bases in between. Germline assignment: CDR1 SGHRS and CDR2 YFSETQ. The DNA of the CDR3 is TGCGCCAGCAGCTTGGACTTAACGGGGACTGAAGCTTTCTTT. It translates to CASSLDLTGTEAFF.

The sample holds a few counts of this clone. V gene TRBV7-9 combines with J gene TRBJ1-4; 8 positions agree with TRBD1. The CDR3 length is 15 residues. J lost 4 bases, V lost 4 bases, and 5 bases had no gene match. Germline CDR1 reads SEHNR; CDR2 reads FQNEAQ (reference sequence). The CDR3 loop reads CASSSQDRDNEKLFF. The CDR3 DNA follows: TGTGCCAGCAGCTCCCAGGACAGGGATAATGAAAAACTGTTTTTT.

This chain links TRBV5-5 with TRBJ1-5, with 7 bases lining up with TRBD1. The CDR3 runs 15 residues. Trimming at V came to 4 bases and at J to 7 bases, leaving 11 bases not matched to a gene. Germline loops: CDR1 SGHKS, CDR2 YYEKEE (reference sequence). The CDR3 loop reads CASSLGAGGGQPQHF. CDR3 nucleotide sequence: TGTGCCAGCAGCCTCGGGGCAGGGGGTGGACAGCCCCAGCATTTT.

The gene calls are TRBV20-1 and TRBJ1-1, with a tentative D call TRBD1 (5 bases). The ends were cut back, 3 bases at V and 7 bases at J, with 9 bases in the middle. The germline gives CDR1 DFQATT, CDR2 SNEGSKA (reference sequence). The CDR3 consists of 11 residues. CDR3 coding DNA: TGCAGTGCTAGGCCGGGGGTTGAAGCTTTCTTT. It translates to CSARPGVEAFF.

The rearrangement joins TRBV27 to TRBJ2-1, with TRBD2 as a possible D gene (6 bases). CDR1 MNHEY and CDR2 SMNVEV come from the germline V gene (reference sequence). This CDR3 spans 15 amino acids. The V and J ends lost 1 base and 7 bases respectively, with 14 bases between them. The DNA of the CDR3 is TGTGCCAGCAGTTTATGGGGGGATGATGGAAATGAGCAGTTCTTC. Translated, it gives CASSLWGDDGNEQFF.